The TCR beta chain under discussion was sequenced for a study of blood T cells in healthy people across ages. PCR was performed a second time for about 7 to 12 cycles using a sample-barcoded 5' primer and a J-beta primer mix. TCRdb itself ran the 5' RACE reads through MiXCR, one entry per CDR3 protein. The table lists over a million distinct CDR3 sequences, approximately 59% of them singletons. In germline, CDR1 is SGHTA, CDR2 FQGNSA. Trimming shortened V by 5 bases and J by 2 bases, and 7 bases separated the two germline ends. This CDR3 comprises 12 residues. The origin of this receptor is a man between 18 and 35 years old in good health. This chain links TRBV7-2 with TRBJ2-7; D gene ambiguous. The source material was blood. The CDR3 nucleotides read TGTGCCAGCAGCGAATTTACCTACGAGCAGTACTTC. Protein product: CASSEFTYEQYF.